The rows below give T cell receptor beta chains drawn from one sample of a study of cytomegalovirus exposure and HLA in healthy donors. Measured with immunoSEQ multiplex PCR; TCRdb has only the in-frame clones, and not every one. The sample table includes some 60,000 clones. Specimen: PBMCs. Receptor source: a man aged 25-45 years in good health and CMV-seropositive. CDR3s include the opening cysteine and the closing phenylalanine or tryptophan. The D gene is left open where the match is weak. Where a row states a size, it is once, few, many or the class of an expanded clone; other rows omit it.

v_call	d_call	clone_size	j_call	cdr3_aa	cdr3_nt
TRBV5-6	TRBD1	NA	TRBJ1-1	CASSLQGYGDTEAFF	TGTGCCAGCAGCCTACAGGGGTATGGAGACACTGAAGCTTTCTTT
TRBV7-3	NA	NA	TRBJ2-2	CASSSGTGELFF	TGTGCCAGCAGCTCCGGCACCGGGGAGCTGTTTTTT
TRBV7-2	NA	NA	TRBJ2-2	CASSWGDSGELFF	TGTGCCAGCAGCTGGGGGGATTCCGGGGAGCTGTTTTTT
TRBV5-1	TRBD2	NA	TRBJ2-2	CASSPGLAGLAGELFF	TGCGCCAGCAGCCCGGGACTAGCGGGATTGGCCGGGGAGCTGTTTTTT
TRBV6-5	TRBD1	NA	TRBJ2-5	CASSLGDSQETQYF	TGTGCCAGCAGCCTAGGGGACAGCCAAGAGACCCAGTACTTC
TRBV6-5	NA	NA	TRBJ2-3	CASSYASWGTTDTQYF	TGTGCCAGCAGTTACGCCAGCTGGGGCACTACAGATACGCAGTATTTT
TRBV27	TRBD1	NA	TRBJ1-2	CASSDGQGASNYGYTF	TGTGCCAGCAGTGACGGACAGGGGGCGAGTAACTATGGCTACACCTTC
TRBV6-5	NA	NA	TRBJ1-4	CASRRQYNEKLFF	TGTGCCAGCAGGCGACAGTATAATGAAAAACTGTTTTTT
TRBV20-1	TRBD1	NA	TRBJ1-2	CSSGTAYGYTF	TGCAGCTCCGGGACAGCCTATGGCTACACCTTC
TRBV6-4	NA	NA	TRBJ1-2	CASSAGQSYGYTF	TGTGCCAGCAGTGCCGGACAGAGCTATGGCTACACCTTC
TRBV5-4	NA	NA	TRBJ2-1	CASSLGGGSYNEQFF	TGTGCCAGCAGCTTGGGAGGAGGGTCCTACAATGAGCAGTTCTTC
TRBV4-2	NA	NA	TRBJ1-2	CASSQEYRGSNYGYTF	TGTGCCAGCAGCCAAGAGTACCGGGGGTCAAACTATGGCTACACCTTC
TRBV9	NA	NA	TRBJ2-4	CASSVGADLKNIQYF	TGTGCCAGCAGCGTAGGGGCAGACCTCAAAAACATTCAGTACTTC
TRBV10-3	NA	NA	TRBJ2-1	CAIRREANEQFF	TGTGCCATCAGGAGGGAGGCGAATGAGCAGTTCTTC
TRBV19	NA	NA	TRBJ1-1	CASSTGRELNTEAFF	TGTGCCAGTAGCACGGGGAGAGAACTGAACACTGAAGCTTTCTTT
TRBV11-2	NA	NA	TRBJ2-1	CASSLGQANHNEQFF	TGTGCCAGCAGCTTAGGGCAGGCGAACCACAATGAGCAGTTCTTC
TRBV27	NA	NA	TRBJ2-1	CASTRGQGYNEQFF	TGTGCCAGCACCCGGGGACAAGGCTACAATGAGCAGTTCTTC
TRBV18	NA	NA	TRBJ1-1	CASSQTEADTEAFF	TGTGCCAGCTCACAAACTGAGGCGGACACTGAAGCTTTCTTT
TRBV4-1	TRBD1	NA	TRBJ1-2	CASSQVGHGDSHYGYTF	TGCGCCAGCAGCCAAGTAGGCCATGGGGACAGTCACTATGGCTACACCTTC
TRBV19	TRBD1	NA	TRBJ2-5	CASSIDRDRRETQYF	TGTGCCAGTAGTATAGACCGGGACAGACGGGAGACCCAGTACTTC
TRBV6-6	TRBD1	NA	TRBJ2-3	CASRYRGLTDTQYF	TGTGCCAGCCGCTACAGGGGATTGACAGATACGCAGTATTTT
TRBV6-5	NA	NA	TRBJ2-3	CASSFFPRQGPDTQYF	TGTGCCAGCAGTTTCTTCCCACGGCAGGGCCCAGATACGCAGTATTTT
TRBV9	NA	NA	TRBJ1-4	CASSVEGFNEKLFF	TGTGCCAGCAGCGTAGAGGGGTTTAATGAAAAACTGTTTTTT
TRBV4-1	TRBD1	NA	TRBJ1-2	CASSQGGRTGDGYTF	TGCGCCAGCAGCCAAGGGGGGAGGACAGGGGATGGCTACACCTTC
TRBV5-1	TRBD1	NA	TRBJ2-2	CASRQGASTGELFF	TGCGCCAGCAGACAGGGGGCAAGCACCGGGGAGCTGTTTTTT
TRBV29-1	NA	NA	TRBJ2-5	CSVVRMVAGETQYF	TGCAGCGTTGTGCGGATGGTGGCTGGAGAGACCCAGTACTTC
TRBV29-1	TRBD2	NA	TRBJ2-5	CSVEVWREGWEETQYF	TGCAGCGTTGAAGTGTGGAGGGAGGGTTGGGAAGAGACCCAGTACTTC
TRBV9	NA	NA	TRBJ2-3	CASSPMDWDTDTQYF	TGTGCCAGCAGCCCAATGGACTGGGACACAGATACGCAGTATTTT
TRBV18	NA	NA	TRBJ1-1	CASSEGEARKNTEAFF	TGTGCCAGCTCCGAGGGGGAAGCGAGGAAGAACACTGAAGCTTTCTTT
TRBV7-2	TRBD2	NA	TRBJ2-7	CASSLYREGYEQYF	TGTGCCAGCAGCTTGTACCGGGAGGGCTACGAGCAGTACTTC
TRBV6-1	NA	NA	TRBJ2-7	CASTPIETTYEQYF	TGTGCCAGCACCCCCATCGAAACTACCTACGAGCAGTACTTC
TRBV10-3	NA	medium-sized	TRBJ2-1	CAISESWSSYNEQFF	TGTGCCATCAGTGAGTCATGGAGCTCCTACAATGAGCAGTTCTTC
TRBV28	NA	NA	TRBJ1-5	CASSWAMEHGGVNQPQHF	TGTGCCAGCAGTTGGGCCATGGAGCATGGGGGGGTCAATCAGCCCCAGCATTTT